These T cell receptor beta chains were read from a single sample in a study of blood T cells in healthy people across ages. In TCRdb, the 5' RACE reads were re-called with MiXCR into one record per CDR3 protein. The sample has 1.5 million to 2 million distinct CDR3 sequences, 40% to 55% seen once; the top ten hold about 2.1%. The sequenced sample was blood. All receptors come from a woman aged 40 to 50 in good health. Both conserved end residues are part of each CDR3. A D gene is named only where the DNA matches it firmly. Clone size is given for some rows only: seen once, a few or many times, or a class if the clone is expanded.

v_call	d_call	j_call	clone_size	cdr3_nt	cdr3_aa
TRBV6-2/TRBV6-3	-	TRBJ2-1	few	TGTGCCAGCAGTTACCAGGCGGGTGAGCAGTTCTTC	CASSYQAGEQFF
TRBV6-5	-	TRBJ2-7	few	TGTGCCAGCAGTTACTCCCCCGACAGGAAAGTCCACGAGCAGTACTTC	CASSYSPDRKVHEQYF
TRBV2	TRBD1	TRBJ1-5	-	TGTGCCAGCAGTGATGACAGGGAGTTTCTGCCCCAGCATTTT	CASSDDREFLPQHF
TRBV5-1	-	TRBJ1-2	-	TGCGCCAGCAGCTCCTACCGGGACACCGGAACGTATGACTATGGCTACACCTTC	CASSSYRDTGTYDYGYTF
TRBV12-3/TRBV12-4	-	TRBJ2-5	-	TGTGCCAGCAGTAGGCCAGCTCGTCCGGAGACCCAGTACTTC	CASSRPARPETQYF
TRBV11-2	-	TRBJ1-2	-	TGTGCCAGCAGCTCCGACGGCCTCTATGGCTACACCTTC	CASSSDGLYGYTF
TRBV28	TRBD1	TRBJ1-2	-	TGTGCCAGCAGTTTAGGCGGACAGGACTACACCTTC	CASSLGGQDYTF
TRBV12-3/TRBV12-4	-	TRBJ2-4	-	TGTGCCAGCGGCCTAGCCAAAAACATTCAGTACTTC	CASGLAKNIQYF
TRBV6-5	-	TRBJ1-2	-	TGTGCCAGCAGTCCACCAGGGCAATCCGGCTACACCTTC	CASSPPGQSGYTF
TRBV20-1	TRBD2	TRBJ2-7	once	TGCAGTGCTACCCGGACTAGTTGGTACGAGCAGTACTTC	CSATRTSWYEQYF
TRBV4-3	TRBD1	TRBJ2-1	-	TGCGCCAGCAGCCTCACCGCCGGGACAGGGGGCAGGAATGAGCAGTTCTTC	CASSLTAGTGGRNEQFF
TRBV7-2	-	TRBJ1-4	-	TGTGCCAGCAGCTTAGCGGCAAACCGAAATGAAAAACTGTTTTTT	CASSLAANRNEKLFF
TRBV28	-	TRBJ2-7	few	TGTGCCAGCAGTTGGACCGACTACGAGCAGTACTTC	CASSWTDYEQYF
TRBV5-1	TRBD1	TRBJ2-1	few	TGCGCCAGCAGCGCCAGTCAGGGGGCGCCCTACAATGAGCAGTTCTTC	CASSASQGAPYNEQFF
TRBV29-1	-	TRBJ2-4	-	TGCAGCGTCGCTGGGACACTAGCCAAAAACATTCAGTACTTC	CSVAGTLAKNIQYF
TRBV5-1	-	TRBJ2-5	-	TGCGCCAGCAGCTTGGACAACAGGAGAGAAGAGACCCAGTACTTC	CASSLDNRREETQYF
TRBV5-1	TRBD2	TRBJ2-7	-	TGCGCCAGCAGCTTGCCACGGCCCCTCCGGCGGGGGGACTCCTACGAGCAGTACTTC	CASSLPRPLRRGDSYEQYF
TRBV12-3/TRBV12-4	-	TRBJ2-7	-	TGTGCCAGCAGTTCATACGCGGGGACAAGGTCCTCCTACGAGCAGTACTTC	CASSSYAGTRSSYEQYF
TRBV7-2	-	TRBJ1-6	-	TGTGCCAGCAGCCTCCCGCGGGGGTTCGAAGCCACCTCCTATAATTCACCCCTCCACTTT	CASSLPRGFEATSYNSPLHF
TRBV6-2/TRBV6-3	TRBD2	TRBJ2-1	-	TGTGCCAGCAACCCCCTAGCGCTAGCGGGGGGTGAGCAGTTCTTC	CASNPLALAGGEQFF
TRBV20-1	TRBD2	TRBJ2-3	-	TGCAGTGCTCAATCCTGGACTAGCGGGGGGGCAGATACGCAGTATTTT	CSAQSWTSGGADTQYF
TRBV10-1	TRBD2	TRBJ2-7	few	TGCGCCAGCAGTGATAGCGGGGGGGCCTCCTACGAGCAGTACTTC	CASSDSGGASYEQYF
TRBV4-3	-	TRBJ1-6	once	TGCGCCAGCAGCCAAAACCGGCTCGGGTTAAGCTCCTATAATTCACCCCTCCACTTT	CASSQNRLGLSSYNSPLHF
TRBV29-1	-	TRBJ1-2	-	TGCAGCGTTGAACGGGGATCTCTTGGCTACACCTTC	CSVERGSLGYTF
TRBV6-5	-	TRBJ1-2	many	TGTGCCAGCAGTTACACTAACTATGGCTACACCTTC	CASSYTNYGYTF
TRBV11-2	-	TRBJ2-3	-	TGTGCCAGCAGCTCCCAAGGGTTCGCAGATACGCAGTATTTT	CASSSQGFADTQYF
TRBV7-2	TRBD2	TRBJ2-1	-	TGTGCCAGCAGCTTACAGGGCGGGGGGGGCCACAATGAGCAGTTCTTC	CASSLQGGGGHNEQFF
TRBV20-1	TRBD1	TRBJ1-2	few	TGCAGTGCTAGCCGGACAGGGAACTATGGCTACACCTTC	CSASRTGNYGYTF
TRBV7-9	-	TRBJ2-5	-	TGTGCCAGCGGCTTAGACGAGGTTCAGTACTTC	CASGLDEVQYF
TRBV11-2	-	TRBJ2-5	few	TGTGCCAGCAGCTCACGACTTATACCCCGAGAGACCCAGTACTTC	CASSSRLIPRETQYF
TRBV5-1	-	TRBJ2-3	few	TGCGCCAGCAGCCCCCGGATTGACTCAGATACGCAGTATTTT	CASSPRIDSDTQYF
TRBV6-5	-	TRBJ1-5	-	TGTGCCAGCAGTTACCGCCAGGCTAGCAATCAGCCCCAGCATTTT	CASSYRQASNQPQHF